This is a list of T cell receptor beta chains from one sample in a study of blood T cell repertoires in COVID-19. This table comes from immunoSEQ multiplex PCR, and its TCRdb copy is limited to in-frame clones, with some not included. The table records hundreds of thousands of clones, 70% to 90% of them present only once. The sample consisted of peripheral blood. All receptors derive from a woman aged 30 to 39 with active or convalescent COVID-19. Both conserved end residues are part of each CDR3. Only part of the rows carry a size: once, few, many, or a class if the clone is expanded.

cdr3_aa,clone_size,v_call,j_call
CASSYLQGLTEAFF,NA,TRBV6-5,TRBJ1-1
CASSPLTGSLSGNTIYF,NA,TRBV5-1,TRBJ1-3
CASSVQGPDTQYF,once,TRBV2,TRBJ2-3
CASSFAAGGRVVEKLFF,NA,TRBV7-9,TRBJ1-4
CATSSWTGSYNQPQHF,NA,TRBV15,TRBJ1-5
CATSGSGSLNTEAFF,NA,TRBV15,TRBJ1-1
CASSPTLVSDNEQFF,NA,TRBV23-1,TRBJ2-1
CASSLGDTGYNEQFF,NA,TRBV5-1,TRBJ2-1
CASSDRGGVYNEQFF,NA,TRBV10-2,TRBJ2-1
CASSSPRDRVYTGNTIYF,NA,TRBV9,TRBJ1-3
CASSQGGLAGVGTGELFF,many,TRBV4-1,TRBJ2-2
CASSQESGYEQYF,NA,TRBV3-1/TRBV3-2,TRBJ2-7
CASSEQNLNTEAFF,NA,TRBV6-1,TRBJ1-1
CASSLSSGASYEQYF,once,TRBV7-9,TRBJ2-7
CASSAGTVMSNYGYTF,NA,TRBV6-1,TRBJ1-2
CASSPDRVSGNTIYF,NA,TRBV28,TRBJ1-3
CASSPLGTGGTEQFF,NA,TRBV4-1,TRBJ2-1
CAIKDAGMPEAFF,few,TRBV10-3,TRBJ1-1
CASRQFSGNTIYF,few,TRBV12-3/TRBV12-4,TRBJ1-3
CASSQDTPLAEKLFF,NA,TRBV4-1,TRBJ1-4
CASSSQGQGAPQYF,NA,TRBV5-1,TRBJ2-7
CAISESGGENQPQHF,NA,TRBV10-3,TRBJ1-5
CASSLQGAGNTIYF,once,TRBV27,TRBJ1-3
CASRYAGNTEAFF,NA,TRBV2,TRBJ1-1
CSVFSDYGYTF,NA,TRBV29-1,TRBJ1-2
CASSYPGSSYEQYF,NA,TRBV7-2,TRBJ2-7
CASSPPWLTRTSGKETQYF,NA,TRBV3-1/TRBV3-2,TRBJ2-5
CASSTRQQLNYGYTF,NA,TRBV6-5,TRBJ1-2
CASSGGGGQGAYEQYF,NA,TRBV5-4,TRBJ2-7
CSANQDEKLFF,NA,TRBV29-1,TRBJ1-4
CASSLRGSPDEQYF,few,TRBV18,TRBJ2-7
CASRQGASQPQHF,few,TRBV6-5,TRBJ1-5